Detailed here is one T cell receptor beta chain. CDR3 length: 15 residues. V gave up 0 bases and J gave up 7 bases, with 12 bases separating them. Germline assignment: CDR1 LGHNA and CDR2 YSLEER. During its preparation, the TCRbeta library received unique molecular identifiers. TCRdb called the PCR reads again in MiXCR, with one record for every CDR3 protein. The sample contains around 480,000 distinct CDR3 sequences, around a third of which appear only once. The sample belongs to a study of T-cell reconstitution after alpha-beta-depleted transplantation in children. Material: PBMCs from the stem cell graft donor, obtained from the stem cell graft. The receptor was isolated from a human donor who donated a stem cell graft to a child with aplastic anemia. V is TRBV4-3 and J is TRBJ2-2, with D perhaps TRBD1 (6 bases). The CDR3 nucleotides read TGCGCCAGCAGCCAAGAGTCGAGCAGGGGCGGGGAGCTGTTTTTT. Amino acid sequence: CASSQESSRGGELFF.